This TCR beta chain was identified during a study of Graves' ophthalmopathy and Graves' hyperthyroidism. Per germline, CDR1 MNHNS and CDR2 SASEGT. The CDR3 has 16 residues. Trimming removed 6 bases from V and 1 base from J, with 16 bases in between. For repertoire sequencing, the TCR beta CDR3 regions were amplified from RNA transcripts. RT-PCR in the first round used HTBI primers; a second-round multiplex PCR followed. TCRdb itself ran the multiplex PCR reads through MiXCR, one entry per CDR3 protein. The sample lists 200,000 to 300,000 distinct CDR3 sequences; 40% to 50% were seen once. Clinicians diagnosed using symptoms, serum thyroxine, TRAb, thyroid ultrasound and orbital computed tomography. The starting material, roughly 9.7 ml of fresh peripheral blood, provided the PBMCs.

The clonotype was recovered from an adult man with Graves' ophthalmopathy. Source material: peripheral blood. The rearrangement joins TRBV6-1 to TRBJ1-5, with a possible D match to TRBD1 (5 bases). The CDR3 spells CASREHGAISNQPQHF. The CDR3 DNA is TGTGCCAGCAGGGAACACGGGGCTATAAGCAATCAGCCCCAGCATTTT.